The rows below give T cell receptor beta chains drawn from one sample of a study of T-cell memory formation after mild COVID-19. MiXCR, run by TCRdb on the 5' RACE reads, gives a single entry per CDR3 protein. The sample includes 100,000 to 150,000 distinct CDR3 sequences, 15% to 20% seen only once; the top ten take 4.5% to 6.5%. Material for sequencing was PBMCs or a T cell subset sorted from them (not recorded which). The source of these receptors is a young man who had mild COVID-19 (a few samples of this study predate the infection). Cell type and time point are not known. CDR3s leave out the opening cysteine and the closing phenylalanine or tryptophan. The order of the fields is CDR3 protein, V gene.

ASSQTGGQPQH | TRBV4-3
ASSLVAGGGETQY | TRBV5-4
ASGPDSPYGYT | TRBV10-2
ASSFGAGGGTEAF | TRBV27
ASSLFSLSGDGYT | TRBV7-2
ASSFTGNTEAF | TRBV5-1
ASSVEGQPGNTIY | TRBV9
ASSLAAEGDTQY | TRBV5-1
ASRRTGTVPVGQF | TRBV2
ASSPQGHYEQY | TRBV18
SASVVRGTDTQY | TRBV20-1
ASSPRYGNPTDTQY | TRBV5-1
ASSAGQGTETQY | TRBV5-1
ASSQDGNRGVQPQH | TRBV4-3
ASSLLRGPLH | TRBV7-2
ASSPTQLPNTEAF | TRBV18
AGQGYNEQF | TRBV29-1
ASSPRPPNTEAF | TRBV5-1
ASSQAHNQPQH | TRBV4-3
ASSLAGTTVQGNEQF | TRBV7-2
SAKGDRRMTDTQY | TRBV20-1
ASSFADSVEQY | TRBV7-7
ASKVGGNTGELF | TRBV19
ASSHVPGRRMNTEAF | TRBV4-1
ASSESTVQPQH | TRBV2
ASSPGSSGNTIY | TRBV6-1
ATSDYPSGRTNEQF | TRBV24-1
ASSQAGLNNSPLH | TRBV4-1
ASSPLEVAGELF | TRBV11-2
AISEGTVQETQY | TRBV10-3
ASRAGDSYNEQF | TRBV2
ASSQGTRNTGELF | TRBV3-1
SVDRSDTQY | TRBV29-1
ASIRQGSNSPLH | TRBV28
ASSQADTEQF | TRBV3-1
ASSLARMGNTEAF | TRBV7-8
ASSLGAVQETQY | TRBV5-1
ASSQLTGGSYNEQF | TRBV4-3
ASSRALSETQY | TRBV7-3
ASSLGRNSGVQY | TRBV12-3/TRBV12-4
ASSLAPTTDTQY | TRBV11-3
ASSFQLGQHSPLH | TRBV28
ASSLSPGQGTYEQY | TRBV5-1
ASTRLGENSPLH | TRBV27
ASSLEAQGPLTGELF | TRBV5-6
ASSYWNTGELF | TRBV6-5